This T cell receptor (beta chain) came from a study of siplizumab effects on memory and regulatory T cells. Overall study findings and caveats: Siplizumab significantly lowered the alloreactive sequences that could be traced to unstimulated CD4+ memory cells.

Germline CDR1 GTSNPN, CDR2 SVGIG (reference sequence). V was pared by 4 bases and J by 5 bases, with 13 bases between. The CDR3 consists of 13 residues. This table comes from immunoSEQ multiplex PCR, and its TCRdb copy is limited to in-frame clones, with some not included. The table records approximately 52,000 clones, about 97% of them present only once. As to this clone: The antigen is undetermined.

The clonotype was recovered from a human donor in good health. Sequencing was done on a sample of naive CD4+ T cells sorted from blood. J is TRBJ2-3 and V is TRBV30; D may be TRBD1 or TRBD2 (6 bases each). The CDR3 DNA reads as TGTGCCTGGATTCCGGGGGCGGGAGATACGCAGTATTTT. Translation gives CAWIPGAGDTQYF.